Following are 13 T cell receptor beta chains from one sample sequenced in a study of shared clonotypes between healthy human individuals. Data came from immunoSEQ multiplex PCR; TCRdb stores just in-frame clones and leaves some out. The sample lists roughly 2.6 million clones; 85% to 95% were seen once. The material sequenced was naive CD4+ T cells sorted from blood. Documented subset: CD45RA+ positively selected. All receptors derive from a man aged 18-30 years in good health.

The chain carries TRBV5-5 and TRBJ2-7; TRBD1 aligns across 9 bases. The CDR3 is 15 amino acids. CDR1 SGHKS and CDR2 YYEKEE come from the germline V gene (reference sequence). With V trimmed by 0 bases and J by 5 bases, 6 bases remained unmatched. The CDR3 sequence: CASSLVGTGTDEQYF. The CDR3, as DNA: TGTGCCAGCAGCTTGGTGGGGACAGGGACGGACGAGCAGTACTTC.

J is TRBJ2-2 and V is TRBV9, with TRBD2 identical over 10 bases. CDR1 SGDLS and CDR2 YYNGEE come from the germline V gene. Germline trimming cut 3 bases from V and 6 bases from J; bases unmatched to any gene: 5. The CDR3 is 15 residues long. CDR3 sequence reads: CASSGSGRAPGELFF. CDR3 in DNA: TGTGCCAGCAGCGGGAGCGGGAGGGCCCCCGGGGAGCTGTTTTTT.

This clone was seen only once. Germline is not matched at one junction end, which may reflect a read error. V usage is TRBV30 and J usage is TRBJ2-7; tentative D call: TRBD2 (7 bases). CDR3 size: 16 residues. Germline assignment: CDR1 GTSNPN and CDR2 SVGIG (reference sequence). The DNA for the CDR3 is TGTGCCTGGAGGTCACCCGTCGGGGGGCCCTCCGACGAGCAGTACTTC. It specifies CAWRSPVGGPSDEQYF.

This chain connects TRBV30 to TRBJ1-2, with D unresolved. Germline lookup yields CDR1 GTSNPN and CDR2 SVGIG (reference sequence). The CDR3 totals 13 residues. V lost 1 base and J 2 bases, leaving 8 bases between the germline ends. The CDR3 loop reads CAWSATENYGYTF. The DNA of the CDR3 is TGTGCCTGGAGTGCGACTGAAAACTATGGCTACACCTTC. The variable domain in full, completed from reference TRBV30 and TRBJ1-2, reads SQTIHQWPATLVQPVGSPLSLECTVEGTSNPNLYWYRQAAGRGLQLLFYSVGIGQISSEVPQNLSASRPQDRQFILSSKKLLLSDSGFYLCAWSATENYGYTFGSGTRLTVV.

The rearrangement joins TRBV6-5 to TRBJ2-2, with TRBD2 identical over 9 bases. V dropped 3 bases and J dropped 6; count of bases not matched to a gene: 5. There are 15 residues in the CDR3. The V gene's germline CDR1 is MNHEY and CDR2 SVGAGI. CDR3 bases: TGTGCCAGCAGTTATACGGCGGGAGGGCCCGGGGAGCTGTTTTTT. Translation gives CASSYTAGGPGELFF.

The CDR3 DNA follows: TGTGCCAGCAGTGCGCCGGGAGGCGGACCTAGCACAGATACGCAGTATTTT. Residues: CASSAPGGGPSTDTQYF. The chain has TRBV6-1 and TRBJ2-3, with TRBD2 matching over 7 bases. The CDR3 extends over 17 amino acids. CDR1 MNHNS and CDR2 SASEGT come from the germline V gene. The V and J ends lost 4 bases and 0 bases, in that order; junction bases with no gene match: 10.

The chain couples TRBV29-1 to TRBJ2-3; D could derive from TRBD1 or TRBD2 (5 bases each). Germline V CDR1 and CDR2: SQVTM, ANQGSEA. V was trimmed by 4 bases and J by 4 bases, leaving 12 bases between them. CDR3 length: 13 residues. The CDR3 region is CSVGGQGSDTQYF. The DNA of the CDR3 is TGCAGCGTTGGCGGGCAGGGTTCAGATACGCAGTATTTT.

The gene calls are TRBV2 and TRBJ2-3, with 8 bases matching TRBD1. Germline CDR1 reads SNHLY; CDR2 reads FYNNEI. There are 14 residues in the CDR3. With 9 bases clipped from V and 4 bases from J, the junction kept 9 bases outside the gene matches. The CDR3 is CASGKDRVPDTQYF. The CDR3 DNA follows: TGTGCCAGTGGGAAGGACAGGGTCCCAGATACGCAGTATTTT.

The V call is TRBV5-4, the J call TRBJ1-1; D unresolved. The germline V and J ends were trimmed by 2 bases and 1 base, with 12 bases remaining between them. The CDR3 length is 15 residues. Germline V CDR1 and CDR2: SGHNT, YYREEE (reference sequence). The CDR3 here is CASSFSGYGNTEAFF. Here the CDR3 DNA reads TGTGCCAGCAGCTTTTCGGGGTACGGGAACACTGAAGCTTTCTTT.

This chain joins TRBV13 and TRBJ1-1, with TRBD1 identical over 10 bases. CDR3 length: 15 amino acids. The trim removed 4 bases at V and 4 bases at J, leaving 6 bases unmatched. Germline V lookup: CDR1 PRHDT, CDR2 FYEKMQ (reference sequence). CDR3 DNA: TGTGCCAGCAGCTCCCGGACAGGGGGTATCACTGAAGCTTTCTTT. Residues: CASSSRTGGITEAFF.

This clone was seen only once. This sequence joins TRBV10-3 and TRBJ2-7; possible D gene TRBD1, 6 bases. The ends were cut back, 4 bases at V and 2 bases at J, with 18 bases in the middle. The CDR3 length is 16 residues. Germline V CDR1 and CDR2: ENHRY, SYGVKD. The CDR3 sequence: CAISGPRQEIPYEQYF. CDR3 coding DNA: TGTGCCATCAGTGGACCCCGACAGGAGATTCCCTACGAGCAGTACTTC.

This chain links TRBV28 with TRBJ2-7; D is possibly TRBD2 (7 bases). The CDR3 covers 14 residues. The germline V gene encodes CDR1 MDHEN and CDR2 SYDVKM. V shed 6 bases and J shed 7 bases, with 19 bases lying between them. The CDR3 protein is CASRKYAGAGEQYF. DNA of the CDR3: TGTGCCAGCAGGAAGTACGCGGGGGCGGGTGAGCAGTACTTC.

CDR3 nucleotide sequence: TGTGCCAGCAGTTACTCAGGGAACGCGGAGACCCAGTACTTC. Translating it yields CASSYSGNAETQYF. The chain carries TRBV6-5 and TRBJ2-5, with D unresolved. Germline-derived CDR1 and CDR2 are MNHEY and SVGAGI. The CDR3 is 14 amino acids. Trimming stripped 0 bases from V and 5 bases from J, with 10 bases between.